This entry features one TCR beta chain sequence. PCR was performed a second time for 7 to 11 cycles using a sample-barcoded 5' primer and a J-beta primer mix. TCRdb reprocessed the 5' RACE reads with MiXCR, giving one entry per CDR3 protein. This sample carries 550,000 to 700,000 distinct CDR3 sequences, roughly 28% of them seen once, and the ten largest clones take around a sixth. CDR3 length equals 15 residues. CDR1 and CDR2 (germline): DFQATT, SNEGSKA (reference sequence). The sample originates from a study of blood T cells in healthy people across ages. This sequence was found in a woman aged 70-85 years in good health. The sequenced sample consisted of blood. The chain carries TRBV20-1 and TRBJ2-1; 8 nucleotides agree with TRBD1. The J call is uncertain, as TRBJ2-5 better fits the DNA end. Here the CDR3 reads CSARGAGGARETQYF. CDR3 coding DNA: TGCAGTGCTAGAGGGGCAGGGGGCGCCCGGGAGACCCAGTACTTC.